These 14 T cell receptor beta chains were sequenced from one sample in a study of shared clonotypes between healthy human individuals. The assay was immunoSEQ multiplex PCR, and TCRdb's table has in-frame clones only and misses some. Of over 2 million clones in the sample, roughly 96% were seen once. The specimen sequenced was naive CD4+ T cells sorted from blood. Subset defined: CD45RA+ positively selected. The source of these receptors is a man younger than 35 in good health.

The rearrangement links TRBV15 to TRBJ2-3, with TRBD2 matching over 13 bases. Germline CDR1 is LNHNV and CDR2 is YYDKDF (reference sequence). The CDR3 is 16 amino acids. Trimming took 3 bases from V and 3 from J; bases not matched to a gene: 3. The CDR3, as DNA: TGTGCCACCAGCAGCCGACTAGCGGGGGGAACAGATACGCAGTATTTT. Protein product: CATSSRLAGGTDTQYF.

The V and J genes are TRBV5-1 and TRBJ1-2; D might be TRBD1 (6 bases). The CDR3 consists of 15 residues. Trimming took 0 bases from V and 6 from J, leaving 15 bases between them. From germline, CDR1 is SGHRS and CDR2 YFSETQ. The CDR3 here is CASSLEAAKGDGYTF. CDR3 DNA: TGCGCCAGCAGCTTGGAGGCAGCCAAGGGGGATGGCTACACCTTC.

CDR3 sequence (DNA): TGCGCCAGCAGCCAATTCCTGGGGGTCCAAGAGACCCAGTACTTC. Amino acids: CASSQFLGVQETQYF. The chain joins TRBV4-3 to TRBJ2-5; D might be TRBD1 or TRBD2, each matching 5 bases. Germline CDR1 reads LGHNA; CDR2 reads YSLEER. The CDR3 totals 15 residues. V shed 2 bases and J shed 1 base, with 11 bases lying between them.

The chain combines TRBV28 with TRBJ1-6, with 7 bases fitting TRBD1. V dropped 6 bases and J dropped 7; count of bases not matched to a gene: 9. Per germline, CDR1 MDHEN and CDR2 SYDVKM. The CDR3 runs 15 residues. The CDR3 here is CASRRRGQRNSPLHF. The CDR3 DNA is TGTGCCAGCAGGAGAAGGGGACAGCGGAATTCACCCCTCCACTTT.

This rearrangement joins TRBV15 to TRBJ2-2, with D possibly TRBD1 on 7 matching bases. Trimming took off 1 base at V and 4 bases at J, with 16 bases between the two ends. The CDR3 runs 17 residues. CDR1 and CDR2 (germline): LNHNV, YYDKDF (reference sequence). This CDR3 is CATSRARGTAFTGELFF. DNA of the CDR3: TGTGCCACCAGCAGAGCCCGGGGGACAGCCTTCACCGGGGAGCTGTTTTTT.

CDR3 sequence (DNA): TGTGCCAGCAGCTTAGCCCGGTCAGATACGCAGTATTTT. Encoded protein: CASSLARSDTQYF. V is TRBV7-6 and J is TRBJ2-3; no definite D call. V lost 0 bases and J lost 4, with 5 bases in between. The CDR3 extends over 13 amino acids. Per germline, CDR1 SGHVS and CDR2 FNYEAQ. The variable domain in full, with the rest retrieved from reference TRBV7-6 and TRBJ2-3, is GAGVSQSPRYKVTKRGQDVALRCDPISGHVSLYWYRQALGQGPEFLTYFNYEAQQDKSGLPNDRFSAERPEGSISTLTIQRTEQRDSAMYRCASSLARSDTQYFGPGTRLTVL.

The rearrangement links TRBV30 to TRBJ2-2; D perhaps matches TRBD2 (6 bases). V was cut by 5 bases and J by 5 bases, with 15 bases left in between. The CDR3 spans 14 residues. Germline CDR1 GTSNPN, CDR2 SVGIG (reference sequence). Here the CDR3 DNA reads TGTGCCTGGCAAACCGGGACTGGGACCGGGGAGCTGTTTTTT. It is translated as CAWQTGTGTGELFF. Full variable domain (outside the CDR3, taken from reference TRBV30 and TRBJ2-2): SQTIHQWPATLVQPVGSPLSLECTVEGTSNPNLYWYRQAAGRGLQLLFYSVGIGQISSEVPQNLSASRPQDRQFILSSKKLLLSDSGFYLCAWQTGTGTGELFFGEGSRLTVL.

The chain has TRBV10-3 and TRBJ2-7; 7 bases fit TRBD1. This CDR3 spans 16 amino acids. J was trimmed by 1 base and V by 3 bases; bases with no gene match: 9. Germline V gene sequence: CDR1 ENHRY, CDR2 SYGVKD. The CDR3 DNA sequence: TGTGCCATCAGTGACTCTGACAGGGTCTTATCCTACGAGCAGTACTTC. The encoded protein is CAISDSDRVLSYEQYF.

The chain links TRBV5-1 to TRBJ1-6; TRBD1 might be the D (5 bases). The V end lost 2 bases, the J end lost 5 bases, and 14 bases lay between the germline ends. Germline-derived CDR1 and CDR2 are SGHRS and YFSETQ. The CDR3 is made up of 16 amino acids. The CDR3 protein is CASSFQGRRDNSPLHF. For the CDR3, the DNA is TGCGCCAGCAGCTTCCAGGGCCGCAGGGATAATTCACCCCTCCACTTT.

The V gene is TRBV6-1, the J gene TRBJ1-2; 7 bases fit TRBD1. The CDR3 sequence is 15 residues long. Germline CDR1 MNHNS, CDR2 SASEGT. V lost 0 bases and J lost 5; bases outside the gene matches: 6. DNA of the CDR3: TGTGCCAGCAGTGAAGCCCCAGGGGGTGGTTATGGCTACACCTTC. It yields the protein CASSEAPGGGYGYTF.

CDR3 sequence reads: CASTPPLGTDTQYF. The CDR3 region has the DNA TGTGCCAGCACTCCCCCGTTAGGGACAGATACGCAGTATTTT. The rearrangement links TRBV28 to TRBJ2-3; D call uncertain. Trimming removed 7 bases from V and 3 bases from J, with 14 bases in between. From germline, CDR1 is MDHEN and CDR2 SYDVKM. The CDR3 sequence is 14 residues long. Filled out from reference TRBV28 and TRBJ2-3, the complete variable domain reads DVKVTQSSRYLVKRTGEKVFLECVQDMDHENMFWYRQDPGLGLRLIYFSYDVKMKEKGDIPEGYSVSREKKERFSLILESASTNQTSMYLCASTPPLGTDTQYFGPGTRLTVL.

The chain combines TRBV7-9 with TRBJ2-7; 9 nucleotides agree with TRBD1. The germline V gene encodes CDR1 SEHNR and CDR2 FQNEAQ (reference sequence). Trimming at V came to 1 base and at J to 3 bases, leaving 10 bases not matched to a gene. The CDR3 is made up of 17 amino acids. The CDR3 protein is CASSLVTGDRDLYEQYF. The CDR3 DNA follows: TGTGCCAGCAGCTTAGTGACGGGGGACAGGGATCTCTACGAGCAGTACTTC.

This chain uses TRBV5-6 with TRBJ2-7; the D is unclear. This CDR3 has 12 residues. Between the trimmed V and J ends, which lost 1 base and 4 bases, there was a span of 6 bases. Germline V gene data show CDR1 as SGHDT and CDR2 as YYEEEE. DNA of the CDR3: TGTGCCAGCAGCTTGTTCCAATACGAGCAGTACTTC. Residues: CASSLFQYEQYF.

The chain is built from TRBV5-1 and TRBJ1-1; D may be TRBD1 (5 bases). The CDR3 has 14 amino acids. Germline assignment: CDR1 SGHRS and CDR2 YFSETQ. V was pared by 0 bases and J by 5 bases, with 11 bases between. The CDR3 region has the DNA TGCGCCAGCAGCTTGGATGCAGGGCTTACTGAAGCTTTCTTT. As protein: CASSLDAGLTEAFF.